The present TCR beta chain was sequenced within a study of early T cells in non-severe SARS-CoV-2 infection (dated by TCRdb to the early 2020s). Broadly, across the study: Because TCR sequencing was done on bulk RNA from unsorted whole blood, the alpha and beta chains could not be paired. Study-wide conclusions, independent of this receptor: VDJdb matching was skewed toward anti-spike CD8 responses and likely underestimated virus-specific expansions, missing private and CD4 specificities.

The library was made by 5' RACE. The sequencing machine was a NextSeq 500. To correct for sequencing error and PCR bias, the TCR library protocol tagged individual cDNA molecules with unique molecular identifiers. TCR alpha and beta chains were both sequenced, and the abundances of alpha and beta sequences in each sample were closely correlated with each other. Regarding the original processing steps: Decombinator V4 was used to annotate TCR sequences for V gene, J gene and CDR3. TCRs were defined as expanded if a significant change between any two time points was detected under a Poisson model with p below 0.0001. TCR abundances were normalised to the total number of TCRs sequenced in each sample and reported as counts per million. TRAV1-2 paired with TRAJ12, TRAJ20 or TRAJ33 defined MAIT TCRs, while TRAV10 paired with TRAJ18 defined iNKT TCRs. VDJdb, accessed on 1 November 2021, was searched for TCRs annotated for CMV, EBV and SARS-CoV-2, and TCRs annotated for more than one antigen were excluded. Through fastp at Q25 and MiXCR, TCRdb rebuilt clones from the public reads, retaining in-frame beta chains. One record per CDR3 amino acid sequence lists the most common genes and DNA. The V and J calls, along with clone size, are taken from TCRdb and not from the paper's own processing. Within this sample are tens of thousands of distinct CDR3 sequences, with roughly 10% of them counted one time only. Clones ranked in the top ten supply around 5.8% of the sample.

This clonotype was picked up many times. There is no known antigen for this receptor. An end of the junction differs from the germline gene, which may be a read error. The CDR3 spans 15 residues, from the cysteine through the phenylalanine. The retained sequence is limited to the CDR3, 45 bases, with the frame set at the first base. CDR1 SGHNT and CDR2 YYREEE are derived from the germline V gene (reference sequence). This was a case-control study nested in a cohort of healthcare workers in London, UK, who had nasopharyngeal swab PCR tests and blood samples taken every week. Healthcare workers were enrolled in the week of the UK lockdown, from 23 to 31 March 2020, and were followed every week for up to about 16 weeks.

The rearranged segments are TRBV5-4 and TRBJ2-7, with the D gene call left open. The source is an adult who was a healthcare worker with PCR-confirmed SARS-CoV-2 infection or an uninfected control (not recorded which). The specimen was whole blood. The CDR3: CASSLEVGRSHEQYF. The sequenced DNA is TGTGCCAGCAGCTTGGAGGTAGGACGCTCCCACGAGCAGTACTTC.